Shown below are 7 T cell receptor beta chains from a single sample sequenced in a study of T cell responses to AZD1222 COVID-19 vaccine. Data came from immunoSEQ multiplex PCR; TCRdb stores just in-frame clones and leaves some out. The sample records tens of thousands of clones, 90% to 95% being singletons. Sample: peripheral blood, taken on day 0 of AZD1222 vaccination. These receptors were taken from an adult in good health.

The CDR3 is CASTGTWGEQYF. CDR3 bases: TGTGCCAGTACAGGAACCTGGGGGGAGCAGTACTTC. J is TRBJ2-7 and V is TRBV6-5, with D perhaps given as TRBD1 or TRBD2 (5 bases each). The V gene's germline CDR1 is MNHEY and CDR2 SVGAGI. This CDR3 has 12 amino acids. Trimming shortened V by 9 bases and J by 7 bases, and 16 bases separated the two germline ends.

The chain couples TRBV7-2 to TRBJ2-5, with D hard to call. CDR1 and CDR2 from the germline V gene are SGHTA and FQGNSA. V gave up 3 bases and J gave up 3 bases, with 8 bases separating them. The CDR3 runs to 13 residues. CDR3 region: CASSFSREETQYF. For the CDR3, the DNA is TGTGCCAGCAGCTTTTCCCGCGAAGAGACCCAGTACTTC.

This clone occurred a few times. This chain joins TRBV9 and TRBJ2-3; D gene ambiguous. In germline, CDR1 is SGDLS, CDR2 YYNGEE. The V end was cut by 5 bases, the J end by 3 bases, with 7 bases between. The CDR3 length is 12 residues. In nucleotides, the CDR3 is TGTGCCAGCAGTTTTGGGACAGATACGCAGTATTTT. Translation: CASSFGTDTQYF. Full variable domain (rest looked up from reference TRBV9 and TRBJ2-3): DSGVTQTPKHLITATGQRVTLRCSPRSGDLSVYWYQQSLDQGLQFLIQYYNGEERAKGNILERFSAQQFPDLHSELNLSSLELGDSALYFCASSFGTDTQYFGPGTRLTVL.

The genes are TRBV7-6 and TRBJ2-7, with 8 bases aligning to TRBD1. The V segment lost 2 bases and the J segment 5 bases; nucleotides outside the gene matches: 8. The germline CDR1 and CDR2 sequences are SGHVS and FNYEAQ. This CDR3 comprises 15 residues. The DNA for the CDR3 is TGTGCCAGCAGCTTACTATCTCAGGGGGCAGACGAGCAGTACTTC. This translates into CASSLLSQGADEQYF.

The J gene is TRBJ1-2, the V gene TRBV7-2, with TRBD1 identical over 9 bases. The ends lost 4 bases at V and 1 base at J; junction bases unmatched: 4. The CDR3 spans 15 residues. Per the germline V gene, CDR1 is SGHTA and CDR2 is FQGNSA. CDR3 residues: CASSSGQGYNYGYTF. The CDR3 DNA is TGTGCCAGCAGCTCCGGACAGGGGTATAACTATGGCTACACCTTC.

The gene calls are TRBV10-3 and TRBJ2-2; D remains ambiguous. The CDR3 contains 13 residues. Germline CDR1 ENHRY, CDR2 SYGVKD. With 0 bases removed from V and 1 base from J, the gap between germline ends came to 0 bases. The CDR3 here is CAISESNTGELFF. The CDR3 nucleotides read TGTGCCATCAGTGAGTCGAACACCGGGGAGCTGTTTTTT.

CDR3 sequence: CASSPMGQPLTSYGYTF. CDR3 bases: TGTGCCAGCAGCCCCATGGGACAGCCCCTAACCTCCTATGGCTACACCTTC. The chain uses TRBV4-2 and TRBJ1-2; 7 bases map to TRBD1. J was trimmed by 4 bases and V by 4 bases; bases with no gene match: 15. The CDR3 extends over 17 amino acids. The germline CDR1 and CDR2 sequences are LGHNA and YNFKEQ.